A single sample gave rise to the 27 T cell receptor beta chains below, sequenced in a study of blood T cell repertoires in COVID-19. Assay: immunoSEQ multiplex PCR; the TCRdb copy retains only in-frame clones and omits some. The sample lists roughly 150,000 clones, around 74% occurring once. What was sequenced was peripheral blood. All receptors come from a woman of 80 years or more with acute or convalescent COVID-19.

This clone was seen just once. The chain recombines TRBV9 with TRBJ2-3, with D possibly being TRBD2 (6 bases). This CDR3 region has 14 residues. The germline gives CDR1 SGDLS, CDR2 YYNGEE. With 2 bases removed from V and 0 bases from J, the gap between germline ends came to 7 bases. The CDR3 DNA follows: TGTGCCAGCAGCGTGACTAGGAGCACAGATACGCAGTATTTT. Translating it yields CASSVTRSTDTQYF.

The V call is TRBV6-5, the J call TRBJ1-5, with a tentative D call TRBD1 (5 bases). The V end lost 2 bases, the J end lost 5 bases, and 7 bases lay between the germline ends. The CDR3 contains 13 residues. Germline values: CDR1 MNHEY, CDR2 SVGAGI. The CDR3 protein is CASSYTRDQPQHF. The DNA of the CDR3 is TGTGCCAGCAGTTACACCAGGGATCAGCCCCAGCATTTT.

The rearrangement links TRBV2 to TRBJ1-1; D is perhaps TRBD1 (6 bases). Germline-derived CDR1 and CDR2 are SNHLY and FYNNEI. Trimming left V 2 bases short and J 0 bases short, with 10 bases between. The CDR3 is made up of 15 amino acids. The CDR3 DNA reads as TGTGCCAGCAGTGAATTGGGGGCCATGAACACTGAAGCTTTCTTT. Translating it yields CASSELGAMNTEAFF.

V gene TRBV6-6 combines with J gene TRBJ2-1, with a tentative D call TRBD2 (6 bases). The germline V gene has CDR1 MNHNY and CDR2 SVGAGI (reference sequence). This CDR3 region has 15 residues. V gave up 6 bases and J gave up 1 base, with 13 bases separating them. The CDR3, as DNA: TGTGCCAGCAGGCGGGACCTTCAATCCTACAATGAGCAGTTCTTC. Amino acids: CASRRDLQSYNEQFF.

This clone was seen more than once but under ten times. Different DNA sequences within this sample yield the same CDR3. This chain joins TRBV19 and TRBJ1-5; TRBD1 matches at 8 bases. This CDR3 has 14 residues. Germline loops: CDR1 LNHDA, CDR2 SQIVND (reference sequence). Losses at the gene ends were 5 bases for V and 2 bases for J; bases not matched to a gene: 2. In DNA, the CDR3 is TGTGCCAGTAGTGGACAGGGCGGCAATCAGCCCCAGCATTTT. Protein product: CASSGQGGNQPQHF.

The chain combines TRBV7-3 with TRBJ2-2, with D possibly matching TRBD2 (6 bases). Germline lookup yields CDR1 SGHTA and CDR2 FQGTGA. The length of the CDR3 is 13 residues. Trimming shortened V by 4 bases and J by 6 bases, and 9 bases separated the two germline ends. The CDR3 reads CASSSTGAGELFF. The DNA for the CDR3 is TGTGCCAGCAGCTCTACGGGGGCCGGGGAGCTGTTTTTT.

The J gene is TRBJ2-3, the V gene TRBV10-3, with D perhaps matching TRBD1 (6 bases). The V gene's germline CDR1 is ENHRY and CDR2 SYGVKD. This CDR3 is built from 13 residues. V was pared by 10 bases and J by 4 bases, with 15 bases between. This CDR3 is CATTGEGADTQYF. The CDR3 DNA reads TGTGCCACCACCGGAGAGGGGGCAGATACGCAGTATTTT.

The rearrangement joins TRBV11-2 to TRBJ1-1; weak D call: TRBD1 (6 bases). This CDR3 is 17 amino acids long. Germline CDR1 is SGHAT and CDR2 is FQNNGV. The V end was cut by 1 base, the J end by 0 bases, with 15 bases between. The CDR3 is CASSLAGGARMNTEAFF. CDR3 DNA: TGTGCCAGCAGCTTAGCGGGGGGCGCGAGGATGAACACTGAAGCTTTCTTT.

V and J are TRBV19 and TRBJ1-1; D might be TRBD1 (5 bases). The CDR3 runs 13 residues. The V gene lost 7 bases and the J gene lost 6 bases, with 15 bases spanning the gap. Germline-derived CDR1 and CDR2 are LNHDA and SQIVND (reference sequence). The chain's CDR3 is CASIKQGWSEAFF. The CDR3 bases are TGTGCCAGTATTAAGCAGGGATGGTCTGAAGCTTTCTTT. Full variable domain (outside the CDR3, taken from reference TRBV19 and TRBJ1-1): DGGITQSPKYLFRKEGQNVTLSCEQNLNHDAMYWYRQDPGQGLRLIYYSQIVNDFQKGDIAEGYSVSREKKESFPLTVTSAQKNPTAFYLCASIKQGWSEAFFGQGTRLTVV.

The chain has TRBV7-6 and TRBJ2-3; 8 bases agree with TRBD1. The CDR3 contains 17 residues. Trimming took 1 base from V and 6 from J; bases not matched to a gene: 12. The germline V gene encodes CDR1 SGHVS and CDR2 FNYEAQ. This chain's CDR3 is CASSLEGGQAEYDTQYF. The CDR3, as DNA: TGTGCCAGCAGCTTAGAGGGGGGACAGGCCGAATACGATACGCAGTATTTT.

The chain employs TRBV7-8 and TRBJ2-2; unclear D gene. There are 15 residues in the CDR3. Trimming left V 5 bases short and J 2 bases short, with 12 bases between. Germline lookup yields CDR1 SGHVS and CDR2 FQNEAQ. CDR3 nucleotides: TGTGCCAGCAGCCGAGGTGTCCTTAACACCGGGGAGCTGTTTTTT. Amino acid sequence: CASSRGVLNTGELFF.

The CDR3 loop is CASKMGLANTGELFF. CDR3 DNA: TGTGCCAGCAAAATGGGACTAGCGAACACCGGGGAGCTGTTTTTT. V is TRBV2 and J is TRBJ2-2, with 8 bases fitting TRBD2. Germline values: CDR1 SNHLY, CDR2 FYNNEI. Trimming at V came to 7 bases and at J to 0 bases, leaving 4 bases not matched to a gene. The CDR3 length is 15 residues. The full variable domain, rest sourced from reference TRBV2 and TRBJ2-2, is EPEVTQTPSHQVTQMGQEVILRCVPISNHLYFYWYRQILGQKVEFLVSFYNNEISEKSEIFDDQFSVERPDGSNFTLKIRSTKLEDSAMYFCASKMGLANTGELFFGEGSRLTVL.

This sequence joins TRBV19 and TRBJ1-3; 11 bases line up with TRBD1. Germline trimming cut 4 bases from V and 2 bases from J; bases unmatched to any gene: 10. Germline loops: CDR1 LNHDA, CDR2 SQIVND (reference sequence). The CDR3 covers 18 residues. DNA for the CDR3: TGTGCCAGTAGTACCCTGACCGGACAGGGGGCAACTGGAAACACCATATATTTT. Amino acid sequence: CASSTLTGQGATGNTIYF.

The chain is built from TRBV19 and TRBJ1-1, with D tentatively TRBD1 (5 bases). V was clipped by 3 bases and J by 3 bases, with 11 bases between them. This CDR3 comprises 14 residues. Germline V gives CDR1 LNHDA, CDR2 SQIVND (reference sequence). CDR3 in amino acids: CASSIQGGDTEAFF. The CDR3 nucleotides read TGTGCCAGTAGTATTCAGGGTGGGGACACTGAAGCTTTCTTT.

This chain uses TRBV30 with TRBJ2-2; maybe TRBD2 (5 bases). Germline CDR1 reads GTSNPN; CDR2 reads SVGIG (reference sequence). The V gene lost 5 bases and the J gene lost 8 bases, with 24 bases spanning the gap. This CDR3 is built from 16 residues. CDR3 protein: CAWVIGHRLPGGELFF. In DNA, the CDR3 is TGTGCCTGGGTTATCGGTCACCGACTCCCGGGGGGGGAGCTGTTTTTT.

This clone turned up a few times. CDR3 loop: CASNITSIRDRGYEQYF. As DNA, the CDR3 is TGTGCCAGCAACATTACCTCCATAAGGGACAGGGGCTACGAGCAGTACTTC. This sequence joins TRBV5-7 and TRBJ2-7; TRBD1 matches 10 bases. TRBV5-7 is an ORF, and what it does is uncertain. The CDR3 loop spans 17 amino acids. J lost 3 bases, V lost 6 bases, and 15 bases had no gene match.

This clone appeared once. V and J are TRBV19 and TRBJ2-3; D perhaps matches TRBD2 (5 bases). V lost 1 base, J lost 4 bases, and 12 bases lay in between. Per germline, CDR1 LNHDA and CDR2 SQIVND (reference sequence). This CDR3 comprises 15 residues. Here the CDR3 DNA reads TGTGCCAGTAGTATAGTTGGAGGTACGGCAGATACGCAGTATTTT. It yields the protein CASSIVGGTADTQYF.

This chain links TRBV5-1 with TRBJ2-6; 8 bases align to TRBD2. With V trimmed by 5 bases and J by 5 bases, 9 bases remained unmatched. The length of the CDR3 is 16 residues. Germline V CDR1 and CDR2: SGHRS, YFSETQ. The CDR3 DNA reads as TGCGCCAGCAGAAACCCGGGGGGGGAAAGGGCCAACGTCCTGACTTTC. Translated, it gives CASRNPGGERANVLTF.

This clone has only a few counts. The CDR3 nucleotides read TGTGCCAGCAGTGTTGAAGAACTTGGAAACACCATATATTTT. This encodes CASSVEELGNTIYF. This chain connects TRBV2 to TRBJ1-3, with D uncertain. V was pared by 4 bases and J by 3 bases, with 10 bases between. CDR3 size: 14 residues. CDR1 is SNHLY and CDR2 is FYNNEI in the germline V gene. The full variable domain, completed using reference TRBV2 and TRBJ1-3, is EPEVTQTPSHQVTQMGQEVILRCVPISNHLYFYWYRQILGQKVEFLVSFYNNEISEKSEIFDDQFSVERPDGSNFTLKIRSTKLEDSAMYFCASSVEELGNTIYFGEGSWLTVV.

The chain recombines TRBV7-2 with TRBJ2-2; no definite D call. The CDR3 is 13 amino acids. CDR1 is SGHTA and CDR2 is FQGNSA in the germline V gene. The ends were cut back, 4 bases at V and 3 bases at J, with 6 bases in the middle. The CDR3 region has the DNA TGTGCCAGCAGCTCAACTTACACCGGGGAGCTGTTTTTT. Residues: CASSSTYTGELFF.

This CDR3 is CASRGRTDYGYTF. The CDR3 bases are TGTGCCAGTAGAGGAAGGACAGACTATGGCTACACCTTC. The rearrangement links TRBV19 to TRBJ1-2; tentative D call: TRBD1 (6 bases). The CDR3 is made up of 13 amino acids. Germline V lookup: CDR1 LNHDA, CDR2 SQIVND (reference sequence). Trimming took off 6 bases at V and 3 bases at J, with 11 bases between the two ends.

CDR3 nucleotide sequence: TGTGCCAGCAGTTCTCGGGTTAGCAATGAGCAGTTCTTC. It encodes CASSSRVSNEQFF. The chain has TRBV11-3 and TRBJ2-1, with no clear D. Looked up from germline, CDR1 is SGHNT and CDR2 is YENEEA. The CDR3 contains 13 residues. Trimming took off 6 bases at V and 6 bases at J, with 12 bases between the two ends.

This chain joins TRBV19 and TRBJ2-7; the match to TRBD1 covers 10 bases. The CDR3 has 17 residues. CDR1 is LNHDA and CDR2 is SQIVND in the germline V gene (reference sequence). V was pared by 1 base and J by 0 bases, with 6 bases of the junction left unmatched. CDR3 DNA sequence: TGTGCCAGTAGTATAGGTACCGGGACAGGGGTCTCCTACGAGCAGTACTTC. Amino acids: CASSIGTGTGVSYEQYF.

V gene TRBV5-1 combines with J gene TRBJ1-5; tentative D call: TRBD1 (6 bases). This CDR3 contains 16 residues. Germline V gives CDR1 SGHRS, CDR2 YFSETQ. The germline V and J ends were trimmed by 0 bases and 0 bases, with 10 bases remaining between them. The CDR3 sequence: CASSLDGTTSNQPQHF. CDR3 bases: TGCGCCAGCAGCTTGGATGGGACAACTAGCAATCAGCCCCAGCATTTT. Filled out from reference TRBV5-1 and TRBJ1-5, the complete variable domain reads KAGVTQTPRYLIKTRGQQVTLSCSPISGHRSVSWYQQTPGQGLQFLFEYFSETQRNKGNFPGRFSGRQFSNSRSEMNVSTLELGDSALYLCASSLDGTTSNQPQHFGDGTRLSIL.

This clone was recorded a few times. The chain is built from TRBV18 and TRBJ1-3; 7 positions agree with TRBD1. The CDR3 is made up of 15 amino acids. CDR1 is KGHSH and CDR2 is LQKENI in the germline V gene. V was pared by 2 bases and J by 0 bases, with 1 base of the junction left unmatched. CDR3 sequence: CASSPGDSSGNTIYF. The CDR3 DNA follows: TGTGCCAGCTCACCAGGGGACAGCTCTGGAAACACCATATATTTT.

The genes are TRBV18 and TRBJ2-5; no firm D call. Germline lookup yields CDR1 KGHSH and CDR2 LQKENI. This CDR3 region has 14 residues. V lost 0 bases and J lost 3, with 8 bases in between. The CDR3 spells CASSPPSLKETQYF. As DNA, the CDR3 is TGTGCCAGCTCACCACCGTCACTTAAAGAGACCCAGTACTTC.

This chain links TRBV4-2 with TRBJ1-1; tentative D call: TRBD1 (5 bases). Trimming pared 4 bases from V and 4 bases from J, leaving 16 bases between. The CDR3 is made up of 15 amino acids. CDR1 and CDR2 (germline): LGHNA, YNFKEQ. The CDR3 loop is CASSPSRGRGTEAFF. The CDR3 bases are TGTGCCAGCAGCCCCTCCCGGGGGAGGGGCACTGAAGCTTTCTTT.